The T cell receptor beta chain described here comes from a study of blood T cell repertoires in COVID-19. V was clipped by 5 bases and J by 8 bases; unmatched bases: 8. Germline CDR1 reads SGHNT; CDR2 reads YENEEA. CDR3 length equals 15 residues. In its sample, this clone was seen a few times. Assay: immunoSEQ multiplex PCR; the TCRdb copy retains only in-frame clones and omits some. In the table there are about 130,000 clones, around 80% of which are singletons. The chain is built from TRBV11-3 and TRBJ2-1; 11 nucleotides match TRBD2. The sequencing sample was made of peripheral blood. The sequence came from a man aged 65 to 79 with acute or convalescent COVID-19. DNA for the CDR3: TGTGCCAGCAGCGTTAGCGGGGGGGCTTTGGATGAGCAGTTCTTC. It specifies CASSVSGGALDEQFF. Looking up the rest from reference TRBV11-3 and TRBJ2-1 gives the full variable domain: EAGVVQSPRYKIIEKKQPVAFWCNPISGHNTLYWYLQNLGQGPELLIRYENEEAVDDSQLPKDRFSAERLKGVDSTLKIQPAELGDSAVYLCASSVSGGALDEQFFGPGTRLTVL.